The 15 T cell receptor beta chains presented below share a single source sample, sequenced in a study of cytomegalovirus exposure and HLA in healthy donors. Primers for the PCR totalled 60 Vbeta and 13 Jbeta. The table came from immunoSEQ multiplex PCR; TCRdb's copy has only in-frame clones and leaves some out. Of 89,000 or so clones listed, almost 85% are singletons. Sequencing was carried out using PBMCs. These receptors came from a woman younger than 35 in good health and CMV-seropositive.

The rearrangement uses TRBV5-4 and TRBJ2-7; D possibly corresponds to TRBD1 (5 bases). The germline V gene encodes CDR1 SGHNT and CDR2 YYREEE (reference sequence). V was clipped by 0 bases and J by 7 bases, with 14 bases between them. This CDR3 is 14 amino acids long. CDR3 sequence reads: CASSLEQVPLEQYF. Written as DNA, the CDR3 is TGTGCCAGCAGCTTGGAACAGGTTCCCTTGGAGCAGTACTTC.

The chain recombines TRBV18 with TRBJ2-5; TRBD2 aligns across 11 bases. Germline CDR1 and CDR2: KGHSH and LQKENI. The V gene end was trimmed by 0 bases and the J gene end by 5 bases; junction bases not matched to a gene: 2. There are 15 residues in the CDR3. The CDR3, as DNA: TGTGCCAGCTCACCACCGTCTAGCGGGGGGGAGACCCAGTACTTC. This gives the protein CASSPPSSGGETQYF.

The chain is built from TRBV6-5 and TRBJ1-1, with D possibly matching TRBD1 (5 bases). The CDR3 length is 14 residues. V dropped 6 bases and J dropped 6 bases, with 17 bases sitting between them. Germline CDR1 is MNHEY and CDR2 is SVGAGI. The DNA for the CDR3 is TGTGCCAGCAGGCTCGGGCAGGGTGGCGCTGAAGCTTTCTTT. Its protein product is CASRLGQGGAEAFF.

V and J are TRBV5-8 and TRBJ2-2, with TRBD2 matching over 10 bases. Germline V gene sequence: CDR1 SGHTS, CDR2 YDEGEE. V lost 2 bases, J lost 8 bases, and 6 bases stayed unmatched. This CDR3 comprises 15 residues. The CDR3 region has the DNA TGTGCCAGCAGCTTCGTACTAGCGGGACTAGGGGAGCTGTTTTTT. It is translated as CASSFVLAGLGELFF. Variable domain in full (rest from reference TRBV5-8 and TRBJ2-2): EAGVTQSPTHLIKTRGQQATLRCSPISGHTSVYWYQQALGLGLQFLLWYDEGEERNRGNFPPRFSGRQFPNYSSELNVNALELEDSALYLCASSFVLAGLGELFFGEGSRLTVL.

The V gene is TRBV5-1, the J gene TRBJ1-3, with D unclear. Germline-derived CDR1 and CDR2 are SGHRS and YFSETQ. Trimming took 8 bases from V and 4 from J, leaving 16 bases between them. This CDR3 comprises 14 residues. The chain's CDR3 is CASRSGGSGNTIYF. The CDR3 DNA sequence: TGCGCCAGTCGATCAGGAGGGTCCGGAAACACCATATATTTT.

The rearrangement uses TRBV25-1 and TRBJ1-2, with TRBD1 identical over 9 bases. This CDR3 has 14 residues. Per the germline V gene, CDR1 is MGHDK and CDR2 is SYGVNS. Trimming at V came to 0 bases and at J to 10 bases, leaving 6 bases not matched to a gene. CDR3 sequence (DNA): TGTGCCAGCAGTGAATACGGGACAGGGCCTGTCTACACCTTC. Translated: CASSEYGTGPVYTF.

The chain uses TRBV4-1 and TRBJ1-6; the match to TRBD1 covers 9 bases. Per the germline V gene, CDR1 is MGHRA and CDR2 is YSYEKL. This CDR3 has 15 residues. Trimming at V came to 2 bases and at J to 8 bases, leaving 4 bases not matched to a gene. This chain's CDR3 is CASSQSGQGDSPLHF. The CDR3 DNA is TGCGCCAGCAGCCAATCGGGACAGGGTGATTCACCCCTCCACTTT.

V usage is TRBV5-1 and J usage is TRBJ2-1; D gene unclear. CDR1 and CDR2 from the germline V gene are SGHRS and YFSETQ. V was pared by 1 base and J by 11 bases, with 7 bases between. The CDR3 runs 11 residues. The DNA of the CDR3 is TGCGCCAGCAGCTTGTTGACTCAGCAGTTCTTC. Amino acids: CASSLLTQQFF.

The chain links TRBV5-6 to TRBJ2-2; tentatively, D is TRBD2 (7 bases). The V end lost 4 bases, the J end lost 6 bases, and 13 bases lay between the germline ends. Looked up from germline, CDR1 is SGHDT and CDR2 is YYEEEE. The CDR3 sequence is 14 residues long. In nucleotides, the CDR3 is TGTGCCAGCAGCAACCGGGGGGCCGCCGGGGAGCTGTTTTTT. It specifies CASSNRGAAGELFF.

The chain joins TRBV4-2 to TRBJ1-2; D is perhaps TRBD1 (5 bases). The CDR3 covers 16 residues. V gave up 4 bases and J gave up 4 bases, with 19 bases separating them. Germline CDR1 reads LGHNA; CDR2 reads YNFKEQ. CDR3 DNA: TGTGCCAGCAGCCCGACCAGCCAGGGCAGATCCTATGGCTACACCTTC. Encoded protein: CASSPTSQGRSYGYTF.

The chain employs TRBV7-6 and TRBJ1-2; TRBD1 might be the D (6 bases). V was trimmed by 2 bases and J by 7 bases, leaving 14 bases between them. Germline assignment: CDR1 SGHVS and CDR2 FNYEAQ. The CDR3 runs 14 residues. The CDR3 DNA sequence: TGTGCCAGCAGCTTAAGACCAGGGGCGGGTGGCTACACCTTC. As protein: CASSLRPGAGGYTF.

CDR3 sequence: CSVDNGGLNYGYTF. The CDR3 coding sequence is TGCAGCGTTGATAACGGGGGATTAAACTATGGCTACACCTTC. The rearrangement joins TRBV29-1 to TRBJ1-2; D might be TRBD1 (5 bases). Germline values: CDR1 SQVTM, CDR2 ANQGSEA. The CDR3 is 14 residues long. V lost 3 bases, J lost 2 bases, and 13 bases lay in between.

V usage is TRBV27 and J usage is TRBJ2-1; 10 nucleotides agree with TRBD1. Germline V gene lookup returns CDR1 MNHEY and CDR2 SMNVEV (reference sequence). Trimming cost V 8 bases and J 5 bases; bases outside gene matches: 9. The CDR3 covers 15 residues. In nucleotides, the CDR3 is TGTGCCAGCCTATCATGGACAGGGGGAAACAATGAGCAGTTCTTC. Translated, it gives CASLSWTGGNNEQFF.

V usage is TRBV29-1 and J usage is TRBJ1-6; 9 bases fit TRBD1. Germline trimming cut 4 bases from V and 9 bases from J; bases unmatched to any gene: 4. The CDR3 length is 13 residues. Germline V CDR1 and CDR2: SQVTM, ANQGSEA. CDR3 DNA: TGCAGCGTTGTCGGGACAGGGATTTCACCCCTCCACTTT. It is translated as CSVVGTGISPLHF.

The chain joins TRBV5-1 to TRBJ2-7; 8 bases line up with TRBD2. Germline-derived CDR1 and CDR2 are SGHRS and YFSETQ. Germline trimming cut 0 bases from V and 2 bases from J; bases unmatched to any gene: 7. The CDR3 runs to 16 residues. Here the CDR3 reads CASSLGSSGLAYEQYF. CDR3 DNA sequence: TGCGCCAGCAGCTTGGGATCTAGCGGGCTTGCCTACGAGCAGTACTTC.